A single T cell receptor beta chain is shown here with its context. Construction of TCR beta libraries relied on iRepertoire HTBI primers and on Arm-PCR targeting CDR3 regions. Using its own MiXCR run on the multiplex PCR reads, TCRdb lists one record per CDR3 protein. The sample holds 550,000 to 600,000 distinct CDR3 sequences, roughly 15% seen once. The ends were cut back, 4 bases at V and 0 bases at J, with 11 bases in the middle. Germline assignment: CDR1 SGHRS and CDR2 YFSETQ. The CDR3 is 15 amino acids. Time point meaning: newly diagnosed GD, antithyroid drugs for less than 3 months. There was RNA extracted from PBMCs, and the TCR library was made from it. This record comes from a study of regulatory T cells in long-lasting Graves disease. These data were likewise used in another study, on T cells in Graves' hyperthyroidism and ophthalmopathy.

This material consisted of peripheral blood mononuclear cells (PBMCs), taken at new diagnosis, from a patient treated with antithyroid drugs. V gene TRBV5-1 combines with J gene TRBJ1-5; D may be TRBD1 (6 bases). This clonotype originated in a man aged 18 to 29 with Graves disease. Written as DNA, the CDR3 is TGCGCCAGCAGCGTACAGGGACATAGCAATCAGCCCCAGCATTTT. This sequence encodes CASSVQGHSNQPQHF.